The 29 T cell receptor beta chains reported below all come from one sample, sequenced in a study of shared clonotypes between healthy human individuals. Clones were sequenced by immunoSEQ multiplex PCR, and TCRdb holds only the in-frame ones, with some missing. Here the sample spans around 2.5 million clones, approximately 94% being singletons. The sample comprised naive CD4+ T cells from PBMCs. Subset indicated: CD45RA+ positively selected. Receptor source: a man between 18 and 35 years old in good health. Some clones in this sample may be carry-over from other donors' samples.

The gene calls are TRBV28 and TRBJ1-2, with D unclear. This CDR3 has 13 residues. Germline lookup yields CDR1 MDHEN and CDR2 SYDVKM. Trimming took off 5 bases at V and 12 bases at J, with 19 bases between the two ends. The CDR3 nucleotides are TGTGCCAGCAGTCGCTTCCCGGGGTCGGTGGACACCTTC. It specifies CASSRFPGSVDTF.

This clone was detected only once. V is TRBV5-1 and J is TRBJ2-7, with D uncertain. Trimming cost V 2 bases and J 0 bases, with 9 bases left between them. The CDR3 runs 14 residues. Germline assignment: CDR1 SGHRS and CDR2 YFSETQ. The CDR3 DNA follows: TGCGCCAGCAGCTTTCACTCGAGCTCCTACGAGCAGTACTTC. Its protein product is CASSFHSSSYEQYF.

The CDR3 loop reads CASSLWTSPPGYGYTF. Written as DNA, the CDR3 is TGCGCCAGCAGCTTGTGGACATCCCCACCGGGCTATGGCTACACCTTC. The rearrangement links TRBV5-1 to TRBJ1-2; possible D gene TRBD1, 5 bases. The CDR3 covers 16 residues. V was cut by 1 base and J by 4 bases, with 17 bases left in between. Germline-derived CDR1 and CDR2 are SGHRS and YFSETQ.

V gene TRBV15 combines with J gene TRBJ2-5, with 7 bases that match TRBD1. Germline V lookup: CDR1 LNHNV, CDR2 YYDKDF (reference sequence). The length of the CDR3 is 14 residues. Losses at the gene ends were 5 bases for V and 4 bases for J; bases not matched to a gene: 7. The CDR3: CATSGGSGGETQYF. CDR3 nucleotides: TGTGCCACCAGCGGAGGTTCAGGGGGAGAGACCCAGTACTTC.

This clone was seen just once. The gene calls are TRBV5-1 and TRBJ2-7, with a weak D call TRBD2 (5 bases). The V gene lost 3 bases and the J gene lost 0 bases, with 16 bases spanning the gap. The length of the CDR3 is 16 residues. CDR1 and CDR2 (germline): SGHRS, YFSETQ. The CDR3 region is CASSSLASGSSYEQYF. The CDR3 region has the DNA TGCGCCAGCAGCTCCCTTGCCTCGGGGAGCTCCTACGAGCAGTACTTC. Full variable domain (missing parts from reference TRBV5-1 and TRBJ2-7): KAGVTQTPRYLIKTRGQQVTLSCSPISGHRSVSWYQQTPGQGLQFLFEYFSETQRNKGNFPGRFSGRQFSNSRSEMNVSTLELGDSALYLCASSSLASGSSYEQYFGPGTRLTVT.

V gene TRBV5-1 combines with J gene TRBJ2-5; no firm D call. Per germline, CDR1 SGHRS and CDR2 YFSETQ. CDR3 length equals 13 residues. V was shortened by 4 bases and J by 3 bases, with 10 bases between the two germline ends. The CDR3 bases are TGCGCCAGCAGCGTGGTAGGGAAAGAGACCCAGTACTTC. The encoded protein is CASSVVGKETQYF. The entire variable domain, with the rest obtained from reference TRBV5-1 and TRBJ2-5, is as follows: KAGVTQTPRYLIKTRGQQVTLSCSPISGHRSVSWYQQTPGQGLQFLFEYFSETQRNKGNFPGRFSGRQFSNSRSEMNVSTLELGDSALYLCASSVVGKETQYFGPGTRLLVL.

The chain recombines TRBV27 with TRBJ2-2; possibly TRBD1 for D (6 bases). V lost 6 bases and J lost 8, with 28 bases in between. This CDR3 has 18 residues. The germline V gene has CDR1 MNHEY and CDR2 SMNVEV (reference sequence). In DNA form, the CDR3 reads TGTGCCAGCAGCCGCCAGCTGTTAGATGCAGGGGATGTGGGGGAGCTGTTTTTT. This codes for CASSRQLLDAGDVGELFF.

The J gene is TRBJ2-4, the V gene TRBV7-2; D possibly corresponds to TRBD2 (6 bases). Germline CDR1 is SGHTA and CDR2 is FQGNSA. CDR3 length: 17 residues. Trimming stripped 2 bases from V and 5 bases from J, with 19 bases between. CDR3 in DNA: TGTGCCAGCAGCTTACCGGCCGTGGGAGGCCCGGAAAACATTCAGTACTTC. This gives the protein CASSLPAVGGPENIQYF.

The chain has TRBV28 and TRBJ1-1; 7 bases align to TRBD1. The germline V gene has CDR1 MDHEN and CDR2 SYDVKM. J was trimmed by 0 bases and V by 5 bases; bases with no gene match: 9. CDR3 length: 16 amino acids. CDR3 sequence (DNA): TGTGCCAGCAGTCCCCCGGCCACAGGGGTGAACACTGAAGCTTTCTTT. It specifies CASSPPATGVNTEAFF.

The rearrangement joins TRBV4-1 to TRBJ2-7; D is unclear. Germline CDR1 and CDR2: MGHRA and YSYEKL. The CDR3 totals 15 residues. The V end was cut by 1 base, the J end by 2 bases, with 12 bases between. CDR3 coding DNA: TGCGCCAGCAGCCAAGGGGCTGCCCTAACCTACGAGCAGTACTTC. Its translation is CASSQGAALTYEQYF.

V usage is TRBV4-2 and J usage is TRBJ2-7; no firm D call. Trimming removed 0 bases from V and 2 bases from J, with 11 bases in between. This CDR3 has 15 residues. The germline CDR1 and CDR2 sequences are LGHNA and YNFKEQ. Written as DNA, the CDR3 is TGTGCCAGCAGCCAAGACAGGATCCTTACCTACGAGCAGTACTTC. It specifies CASSQDRILTYEQYF.

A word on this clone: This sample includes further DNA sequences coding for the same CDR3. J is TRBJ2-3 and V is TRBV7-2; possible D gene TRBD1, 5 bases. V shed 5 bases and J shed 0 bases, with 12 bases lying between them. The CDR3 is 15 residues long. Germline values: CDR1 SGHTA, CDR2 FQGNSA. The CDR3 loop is CASSPDRTSTDTQYF. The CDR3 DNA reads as TGTGCCAGCAGCCCCGACAGAACTAGCACAGATACGCAGTATTTT.

The CDR3 is CASSHLDQPQHF. The CDR3 DNA reads TGCGCCAGCAGCCATCTCGATCAGCCCCAGCATTTT. The genes are TRBV4-1 and TRBJ1-5; D unclear. CDR3 length: 12 amino acids. Germline values: CDR1 MGHRA, CDR2 YSYEKL. The V and J ends lost 3 bases and 5 bases respectively, with 5 bases between them.

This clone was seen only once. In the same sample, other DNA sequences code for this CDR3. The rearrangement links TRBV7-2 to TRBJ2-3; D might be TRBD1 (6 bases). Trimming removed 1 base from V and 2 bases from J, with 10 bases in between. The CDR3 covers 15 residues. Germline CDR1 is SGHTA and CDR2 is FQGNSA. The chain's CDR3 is CASSLVGGHTDTQYF. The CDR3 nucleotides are TGTGCCAGCAGCTTAGTAGGGGGACACACAGATACGCAGTATTTT.

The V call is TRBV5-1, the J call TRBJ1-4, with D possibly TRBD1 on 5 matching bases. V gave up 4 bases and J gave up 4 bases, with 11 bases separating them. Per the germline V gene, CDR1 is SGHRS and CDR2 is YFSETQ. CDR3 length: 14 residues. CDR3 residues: CASSTTALNEKLFF. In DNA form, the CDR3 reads TGCGCCAGCAGCACGACAGCCCTTAATGAAAAACTGTTTTTT. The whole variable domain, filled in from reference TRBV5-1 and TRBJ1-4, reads KAGVTQTPRYLIKTRGQQVTLSCSPISGHRSVSWYQQTPGQGLQFLFEYFSETQRNKGNFPGRFSGRQFSNSRSEMNVSTLELGDSALYLCASSTTALNEKLFFGSGTQLSVL.

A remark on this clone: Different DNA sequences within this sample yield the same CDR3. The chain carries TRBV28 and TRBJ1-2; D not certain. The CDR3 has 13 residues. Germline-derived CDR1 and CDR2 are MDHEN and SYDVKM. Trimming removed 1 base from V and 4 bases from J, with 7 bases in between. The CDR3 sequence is CASSLLSGYGYTF. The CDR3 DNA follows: TGTGCCAGCAGTTTATTGTCAGGCTATGGCTACACCTTC.

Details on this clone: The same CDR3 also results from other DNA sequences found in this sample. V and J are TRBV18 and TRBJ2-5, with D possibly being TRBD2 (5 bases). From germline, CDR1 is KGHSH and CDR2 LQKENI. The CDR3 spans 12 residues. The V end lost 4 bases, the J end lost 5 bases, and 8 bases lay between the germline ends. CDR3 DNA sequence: TGTGCCAGCTCACGAGGCGGGGAGACCCAGTACTTC. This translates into CASSRGGETQYF. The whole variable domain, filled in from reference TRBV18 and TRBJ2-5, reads NAGVMQNPRHLVRRRGQEARLRCSPMKGHSHVYWYRQLPEEGLKFMVYLQKENIIDESGMPKERFSAEFPKEGPSILRIQQVVRGDSAAYFCASSRGGETQYFGPGTRLLVL.

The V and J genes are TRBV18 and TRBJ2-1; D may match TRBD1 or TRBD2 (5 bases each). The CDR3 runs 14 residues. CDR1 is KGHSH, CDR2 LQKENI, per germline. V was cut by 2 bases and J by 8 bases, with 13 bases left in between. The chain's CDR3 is CASSPTDGDHEQFF. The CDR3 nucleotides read TGTGCCAGCTCACCAACCGACGGGGACCATGAGCAGTTCTTC.

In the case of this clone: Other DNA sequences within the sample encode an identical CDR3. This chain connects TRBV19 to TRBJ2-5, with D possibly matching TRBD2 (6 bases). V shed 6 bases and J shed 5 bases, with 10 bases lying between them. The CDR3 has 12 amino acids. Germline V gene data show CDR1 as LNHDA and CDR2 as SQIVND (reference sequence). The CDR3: CASSRRGETQYF. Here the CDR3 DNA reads TGTGCCAGTAGCCGGAGGGGTGAGACCCAGTACTTC.

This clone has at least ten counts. The CDR3 region is CASSTQSGTGSSYEQYF. The CDR3 nucleotides read TGTGCCAGCAGCACACAAAGCGGGACGGGCAGCTCCTACGAGCAGTACTTC. This chain connects TRBV7-8 to TRBJ2-7; 7 nucleotides align to TRBD2. The CDR3 spans 17 residues. Trimming cost V 5 bases and J 0 bases; bases outside gene matches: 13. Per the germline V gene, CDR1 is SGHVS and CDR2 is FQNEAQ.

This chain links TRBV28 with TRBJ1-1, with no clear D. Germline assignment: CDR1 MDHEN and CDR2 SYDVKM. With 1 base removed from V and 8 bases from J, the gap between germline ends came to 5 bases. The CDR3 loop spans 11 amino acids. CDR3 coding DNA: TGTGCCAGCAGTTTATATTGGGAAGCTTTCTTT. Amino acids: CASSLYWEAFF.

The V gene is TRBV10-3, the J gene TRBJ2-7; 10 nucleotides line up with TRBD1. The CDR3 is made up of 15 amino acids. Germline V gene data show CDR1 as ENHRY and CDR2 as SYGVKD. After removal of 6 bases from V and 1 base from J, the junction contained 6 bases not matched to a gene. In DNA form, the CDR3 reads TGTGCCATCAGACCCGGGACAGGGGAATCCTACGAGCAGTACTTC. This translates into CAIRPGTGESYEQYF.

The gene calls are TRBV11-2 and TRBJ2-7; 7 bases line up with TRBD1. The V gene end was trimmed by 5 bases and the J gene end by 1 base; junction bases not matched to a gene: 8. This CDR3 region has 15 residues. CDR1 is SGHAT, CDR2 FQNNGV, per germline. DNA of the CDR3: TGTGCCAGCAGCCTTAGGACAGGACAGTCCTACGAGCAGTACTTC. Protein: CASSLRTGQSYEQYF.

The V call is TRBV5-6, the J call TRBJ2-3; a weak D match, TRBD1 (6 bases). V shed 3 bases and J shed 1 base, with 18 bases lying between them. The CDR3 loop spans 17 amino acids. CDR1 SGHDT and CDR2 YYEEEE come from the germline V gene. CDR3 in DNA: TGTGCCAGCAGCTGGGGACCCAGGGGAAGGGGCACAGATACGCAGTATTTT. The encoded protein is CASSWGPRGRGTDTQYF.

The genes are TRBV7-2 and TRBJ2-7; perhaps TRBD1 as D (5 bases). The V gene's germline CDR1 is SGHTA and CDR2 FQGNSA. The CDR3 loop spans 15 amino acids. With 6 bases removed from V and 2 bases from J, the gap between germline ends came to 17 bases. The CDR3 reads CASSLGAITTYEQYF. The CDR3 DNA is TGTGCCAGCAGTCTTGGGGCGATCACCACCTACGAGCAGTACTTC.

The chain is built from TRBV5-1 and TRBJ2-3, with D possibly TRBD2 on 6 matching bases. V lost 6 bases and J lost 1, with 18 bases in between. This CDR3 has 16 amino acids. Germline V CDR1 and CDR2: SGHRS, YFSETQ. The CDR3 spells CASKYSIAVGTDTQYF. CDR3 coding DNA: TGCGCCAGCAAATACTCCATAGCGGTGGGCACAGATACGCAGTATTTT.

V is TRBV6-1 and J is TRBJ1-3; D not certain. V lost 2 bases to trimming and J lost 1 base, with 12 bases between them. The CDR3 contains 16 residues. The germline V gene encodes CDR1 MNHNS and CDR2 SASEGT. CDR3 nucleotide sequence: TGTGCCAGCAGTGAACTCCCGGGTCCTTCTGGAAACACCATATATTTT. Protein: CASSELPGPSGNTIYF.

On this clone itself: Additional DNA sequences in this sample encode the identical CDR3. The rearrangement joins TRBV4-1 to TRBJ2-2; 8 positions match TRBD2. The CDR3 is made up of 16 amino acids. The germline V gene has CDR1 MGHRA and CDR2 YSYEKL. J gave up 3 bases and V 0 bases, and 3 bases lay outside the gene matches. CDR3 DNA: TGCGCCAGCAGCCAAGACGGGAGGGGGGACACCGGGGAGCTGTTTTTT. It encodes CASSQDGRGDTGELFF.

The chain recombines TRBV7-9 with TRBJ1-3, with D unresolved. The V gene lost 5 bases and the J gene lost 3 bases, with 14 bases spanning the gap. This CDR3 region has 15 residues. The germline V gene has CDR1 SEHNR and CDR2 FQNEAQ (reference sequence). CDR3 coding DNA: TGTGCCAGCAGCCGACGGCCTTCAATTGGAAACACCATATATTTT. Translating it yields CASSRRPSIGNTIYF. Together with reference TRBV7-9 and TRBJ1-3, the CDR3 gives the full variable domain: DTGVSQNPRHKITKRGQNVTFRCDPISEHNRLYWYRQTLGQGPEFLTYFQNEAQLEKSRLLSDRFSAERPKGSFSTLEIQRTEQGDSAMYLCASSRRPSIGNTIYFGEGSWLTVV.